This T cell receptor (beta chain) was found in a study of T cells in Graves' hyperthyroidism and ophthalmopathy. Notes on the study in general: Most thyroid clonotypes expanded above 0.001 were also detected in blood.

Amplified regions were TCR beta CDR3 sequences from RNA transcripts. The HTBI set primed first-round TCR CDR3 RT-PCR. TCRdb processed the multiplex PCR reads anew with MiXCR; each CDR3 protein has one entry. The sample lists some 250,000 distinct CDR3 sequences; roughly 15% were seen once. Diagnosis of hyperthyroidism was new in patients aged 18 to 65, and its duration was under 2 months. Patients were excluded for uncontrolled infection, other autoimmune disease, pregnancy or lactation. Each 10 ml fresh peripheral blood draw supplied the PBMCs. This clonotype was counted at least ten times. No antigen is known for it. Germline CDR1 reads DFQATT; CDR2 reads SNEGSKA (reference sequence). There are 18 residues in the CDR3. Trimming removed 0 bases from V and 4 bases from J; junction bases left unmatched: 16.

The gene calls are TRBV20-1 and TRBJ1-1, with TRBD1 identical over 8 bases. Sequenced material: blood. The origin of this receptor is a woman between 35 and 50 years old with Graves' hyperthyroidism that later progressed to Graves' ophthalmopathy. For the CDR3, the DNA is TGCAGTGCTAGAGACCCACGAAGATTTTCCGACAGGGGCACTGAAGCTTTCTTT. This encodes CSARDPRRFSDRGTEAFF.